These 18 T cell receptor beta chains came from one sample sequenced in a study of regulatory T cells in long-lasting Graves disease. The time point denotes: newly diagnosed GD, antithyroid drugs for less than 3 months. RNA from PBMCs was the source of the TCR library. Arm-PCR with iRepertoire HTBI primers amplified the CDR3 regions for these TCR beta libraries. TCRdb used MiXCR to reprocess the multiplex PCR reads, holding one entry per CDR3 protein. This table holds approximately 440,000 distinct CDR3 sequences, around 15% found once. The same sample was also studied in work on T cells in Graves' hyperthyroidism and ophthalmopathy.

Sample: peripheral blood mononuclear cells (PBMCs), taken at new diagnosis, from a patient treated with antithyroid drugs. The receptors shown here come from a middle-aged man with Graves disease.

The V and J genes are TRBV5-1 and TRBJ2-7; D perhaps matches TRBD2 (5 bases). V was shortened by 8 bases and J by 2 bases, with 14 bases between the two germline ends. The CDR3 spans 13 residues. The germline gives CDR1 SGHRS, CDR2 YFSETQ. In DNA, the CDR3 is TGCGCCAGACGAGGAGGTAGGACCTACGAGCAGTACTTC. Protein: CARRGGRTYEQYF.

The sample holds a few counts of this clonotype. The V and J genes are TRBV10-3 and TRBJ2-3, with TRBD2 matching over 8 bases. The CDR3 consists of 16 residues. The V segment lost 2 bases and the J segment 5 bases; nucleotides outside the gene matches: 9. Germline V gene lookup returns CDR1 ENHRY and CDR2 SYGVKD. CDR3 coding DNA: TGTGCCATCAGTGAGGGATTTAGCGGGATGGGAGATACGCAGTATTTT. Its translation is CAISEGFSGMGDTQYF.

The chain employs TRBV5-6 and TRBJ2-3, with TRBD2 matching over 13 bases. The V and J ends lost 7 bases and 1 base, in that order; junction bases with no gene match: 9. This CDR3 is 17 amino acids long. The germline CDR1 and CDR2 sequences are SGHDT and YYEEEE. DNA for the CDR3: TGTGCCAGCGTGGGACTAGCGGGATTGGGGGGCACAGATACGCAGTATTTT. Protein product: CASVGLAGLGGTDTQYF.

Regarding this clonotype: It may be a read error: a sequence one base away is much more abundant. No conserved phenylalanine or tryptophan is present at the end of the CDR3, so a read error is the likely explanation. The V gene is TRBV29-1, the J gene TRBJ2-1, with D tentatively TRBD2 (6 bases). Trimming pared 4 bases from V and 0 bases from J, leaving 7 bases between. CDR3 size: 13 residues. Germline loops: CDR1 SQVTM, CDR2 ANQGSEA. CDR3: CSVVADSYNEQFL. CDR3 in DNA: TGCAGCGTTGTAGCGGACTCCTACAATGAGCAGTTCCTC.

This clonotype was recorded a few times. The CDR3 sequence is CAINRGGTDTQYF. CDR3 bases: TGTGCCATAAATAGGGGAGGCACAGATACGCAGTATTTT. The rearrangement uses TRBV6-4 and TRBJ2-3; D is possibly TRBD1 or TRBD2 (5 bases each). CDR3 length: 13 amino acids. Trimming left V 10 bases short and J 1 base short, with 12 bases between. CDR1 is MRHNA, CDR2 SNTAGT, per germline.

The V gene is TRBV29-1, the J gene TRBJ1-3; 8 nucleotides match TRBD1. Germline V gene sequence: CDR1 SQVTM, CDR2 ANQGSEA. CDR3 length equals 14 residues. Trimming removed 4 bases from V and 2 bases from J; junction bases left unmatched: 4. The CDR3 here is CSVAGGKAGNTIYF. CDR3 nucleotides: TGCAGCGTTGCAGGGGGCAAGGCTGGAAACACCATATATTTT.

This clonotype has ten or more counts. The V and J genes are TRBV20-1 and TRBJ2-1, with D possibly being TRBD2 (6 bases). The CDR3 spans 16 residues. V lost 0 bases to trimming and J lost 0 bases, with 12 bases between them. In germline, CDR1 is DFQATT, CDR2 SNEGSKA (reference sequence). The CDR3 region has the DNA TGCAGTGCTAGAGATCAAGTGGGAGGCTCCTACAATGAGCAGTTCTTC. It encodes CSARDQVGGSYNEQFF.

The genes are TRBV12-3 or TRBV12-4 and TRBJ2-7; D uncertain. Trimming pared 3 bases from V and 5 bases from J, leaving 17 bases between. The CDR3 is 15 amino acids. The chain's CDR3 is CASSFGLEKPHEQYF. CDR3 DNA sequence: TGTGCCAGCAGTTTCGGCCTAGAGAAGCCCCACGAGCAGTACTTC.

The V and J genes are TRBV12-5 and TRBJ2-1; 7 bases are shared with TRBD2. Germline CDR1 is LGHNT and CDR2 is FRNRAP. The CDR3 has 18 residues. V lost 4 bases to trimming and J lost 2 bases; unmatched junction nucleotides: 14. The CDR3 loop is CASGWGLPSITTYNEQFF. DNA of the CDR3: TGTGCTAGTGGTTGGGGACTACCCTCTATCACTACCTACAATGAGCAGTTCTTC. The whole variable domain, filled in from reference TRBV12-5 and TRBJ2-1, reads DARVTQTPRHKVTEMGQEVTMRCQPILGHNTVFWYRQTMMQGLELLAYFRNRAPLDDSGMPKDRFSAEMPDATLATLKIQPSEPRDSAVYFCASGWGLPSITTYNEQFFGPGTRLTVL.

The CDR3 sequence is CASSLVGQGAKGYTF. The CDR3 DNA is TGTGCCAGCAGCTTAGTGGGACAGGGGGCGAAAGGCTACACCTTC. The chain carries TRBV7-8 and TRBJ1-2; 12 nucleotides align to TRBD1. The CDR3 length is 15 residues. V was clipped by 1 base and J by 8 bases; unmatched bases: 5. Germline V gives CDR1 SGHVS, CDR2 FQNEAQ.

As concerns this clonotype: Since a much larger clone is just one base distant, this may be a read error. The chain has TRBV5-1 and TRBJ2-7; 10 bases align to TRBD2. V dropped 5 bases and J dropped 7; count of bases not matched to a gene: 9. CDR1 and CDR2 from the germline V gene are SGHRS and YFSETQ. The CDR3 has 14 residues. The CDR3 region is CASSVDSGRNEQYF. As DNA, the CDR3 is TGCGCCAGCAGTGTTGATAGCGGGAGGAATGAGCAGTACTTC. The full variable domain, with the rest looked up from reference TRBV5-1 and TRBJ2-7, is KAGVTQTPRYLIKTRGQQVTLSCSPISGHRSVSWYQQTPGQGLQFLFEYFSETQRNKGNFPGRFSGRQFSNSRSEMNVSTLELGDSALYLCASSVDSGRNEQYFGPGTRLTVT.

This clonotype was seen at least ten times. This chain connects TRBV5-5 to TRBJ2-5; D is unclear. Trimming shortened V by 1 base and J by 0 bases, and 7 bases separated the two germline ends. Per germline, CDR1 SGHKS and CDR2 YYEKEE (reference sequence). CDR3 length: 14 amino acids. The DNA of the CDR3 is TGTGCCAGCAGCTTGATCGGAGACCAAGAGACCCAGTACTTC. It codes for CASSLIGDQETQYF.

This clonotype was detected only a few times. The J gene is TRBJ1-4, the V gene TRBV20-1, with D unresolved. Germline V gene sequence: CDR1 DFQATT, CDR2 SNEGSKA (reference sequence). The CDR3 is 13 amino acids. V shed 6 bases and J shed 4 bases, with 12 bases lying between them. The CDR3 reads CSAKTSSNEKLFF. The DNA for the CDR3 is TGCAGTGCCAAGACTTCTAGTAATGAAAAACTGTTTTTT.

In its sample, this clonotype was seen a few times. This chain links TRBV20-1 with TRBJ1-2, with a possible D match to TRBD1 (6 bases). V lost 1 base and J lost 1, with 10 bases in between. Germline V gives CDR1 DFQATT, CDR2 SNEGSKA (reference sequence). The CDR3 contains 14 residues. The CDR3: CSARVDRLNYGYTF. For the CDR3, the DNA is TGCAGTGCTAGAGTGGACAGACTTAACTATGGCTACACCTTC.

In nucleotides, the CDR3 is TGCAGTGCTAGAGATGCCCCCGGGACAGGGGACGGCTACACCTTC. Protein: CSARDAPGTGDGYTF. The chain carries TRBV20-1 and TRBJ1-2; TRBD1 agrees at 10 bases. The CDR3 runs 15 residues. Trimming removed 0 bases from V and 8 bases from J; junction bases left unmatched: 9. The germline gives CDR1 DFQATT, CDR2 SNEGSKA (reference sequence).

The rearrangement links TRBV28 to TRBJ2-5; no definite D call. Trimming pared 1 base from V and 5 bases from J, leaving 14 bases between. The length of the CDR3 is 15 residues. CDR1 is MDHEN and CDR2 is SYDVKM in the germline V gene. CDR3 sequence (DNA): TGTGCCAGCAGTTTATTTCTGCGACGGTCGGAGACCCAGTACTTC. The encoded protein is CASSLFLRRSETQYF.

This clonotype was counted ten times or more. V usage is TRBV20-1 and J usage is TRBJ2-5, with TRBD2 as a possible D gene (5 bases). Germline V lookup: CDR1 DFQATT, CDR2 SNEGSKA (reference sequence). The V gene lost 6 bases and the J gene lost 0 bases, with 20 bases spanning the gap. The CDR3 sequence is 16 residues long. CDR3 amino acids: CSASRWAGADQETQYF. The CDR3 DNA sequence: TGCAGTGCGTCCCGCTGGGCCGGAGCGGACCAAGAGACCCAGTACTTC.

This clonotype was counted ten times or more. The chain uses TRBV28 and TRBJ1-1; D remains unclear. Germline V lookup: CDR1 MDHEN, CDR2 SYDVKM. The CDR3 sequence is 16 residues long. V was cut by 2 bases and J by 4 bases, with 17 bases left in between. The CDR3 sequence: CASSLAGVALGTEAFF. The CDR3 DNA sequence: TGTGCCAGCAGTTTAGCGGGAGTGGCGCTGGGCACTGAAGCTTTCTTT. Filled out from reference TRBV28 and TRBJ1-1, the complete variable domain reads DVKVTQSSRYLVKRTGEKVFLECVQDMDHENMFWYRQDPGLGLRLIYFSYDVKMKEKGDIPEGYSVSREKKERFSLILESASTNQTSMYLCASSLAGVALGTEAFFGQGTRLTVV.